This T cell receptor beta chain was sequenced in a study of response to subunit inactivated influenza vaccine. The sample holds many counts of this clonotype. Each CDR3 protein gets one entry after TCRdb re-called the RT-PCR reads with MiXCR. This sample has 800,000 or so distinct CDR3 sequences, with 21% found just once. Per the germline V gene, CDR1 is SGHRS and CDR2 is YFSETQ. There are 11 residues in the CDR3. V was trimmed by 2 bases and J by 6 bases, leaving 2 bases between them. The input for sequencing was PBMCs from blood, taken more than 4 days after vaccination. The chain is built from TRBV5-1 and TRBJ2-2; the D is unclear. The sequence derives from a middle-aged man who received an inactivated influenza vaccine. CDR3 coding DNA: TGCGCCAGCAGCTTCCCCGGGGAGCTGTTTTTT. Encoded protein: CASSFPGELFF.